This T cell receptor (beta chain) stems from a study of blood T cells in healthy people across ages (dated by TCRdb to between 2014 and 2017). Regarding the research as a whole: In model experiments, template switching captured roughly one uniquely barcoded TCR beta cDNA molecule for every two T cells. To track age-related changes in TCR beta repertoire diversity, the study relied on deep sequencing normalized with unique cDNA molecular identifiers. Four age groups were formed from the donors: young (average approximately 15 years), middle-aged (roughly 38), aged (more than 55) and long-lived (about 80). To avoid experimental bias, donors of different ages were randomly spread across the sequencing lanes. The study analyzed two additional independent replicas of 1 million unique cDNA reads from the same blood draw for two donors, one aged 18 to 30 and one aged 80 or older.

Systemically healthy Caucasian individuals from Russia, over 30 in total and aged roughly 6 to 95 years, were included as donors. Approximately 10 milliliters of peripheral blood were collected from each donor into EDTA-treated Vacutainer tubes. Ficoll-Paque density-gradient centrifugation was used to isolate PBMCs, with at least 6.5 million per sample. Total RNA was extracted from PBMCs with Trizol reagent, with at least 5.5 micrograms obtained per sample. Naive CD45RAhigh/CD27high T cell percentages were measured by flow cytometry on a PBMC aliquot from every donor. A word on this clonotype: No cognate antigen has been identified for it. Base qualities are missing; no much larger clone stands one base away.

Beyond this particular receptor, the publication reports: A strong correlation was found between observed TCR beta diversity and the percentage of naive T cells measured by flow cytometry. Observed TCR beta diversity per million T cells fell roughly linearly with age, and a significant reduction was already apparent by age around 40. Conclusive comparison of naive and antigen-experienced compartments was prevented by the profiling of bulk unsorted PBMCs. The CMV infection status of donors was not known, potentially confounding age-related changes in expanded clonotypes. Total diversity estimates from one million sequenced T cells were considered lower bounds and underestimates. The long-lived group showed more naive CD4+ T cells, fewer expanded clones and increased TCR diversity than the aged group, suggesting age selection.

The library relied on 5' RACE. The reads were generated on an Illumina HiSeq 2500. A second roughly 6 to 12 cycle PCR used a sample-barcoded 5' primer and a J-beta primer mix. Each TCR beta cDNA molecule received a unique molecular identifier from a template-switch 5' adaptor carrying 12 random nucleotides. At least 2.5 million CDR3-containing paired-end reads were obtained from each sample. First-strand cDNA synthesis was performed from all RNA using the Mint cDNA synthesis kit, with priming by a TRBC-specific oligonucleotide. After uracil-DNA glycosylase treatment, a first 18-cycle PCR used universal primers M1SS and BC2_uni_R on all cDNA. As for how the authors treated the data: For normalization, 1 million high-quality reads were randomly selected from each sample, with every read carrying a distinct molecular identifier. Instead of being binned into consensus sequences, reads with shared molecular identifiers were discarded. MiTCR, set to a Q25 quality threshold and the strictest error-elimination algorithm, was used for CDR3 identification, clonotype clustering and error correction. Lower-bound total TCR beta diversity was estimated with a nonparametric unseen species model using Euler transformation. TCRdb redid the processing of the public reads, applying fastp at Q25 and MiXCR, and retained in-frame beta chains. Each CDR3 protein appears once, grouped with its most common genes and DNA. TCRdb's processing, not the authors' own work, is the source of the V and J calls. Recorded for this sample are hundreds of thousands of distinct CDR3 sequences; roughly 20% of them occurred a single time. The leading ten clones occupy around 22% of the sample.

This receptor was obtained from a man between 65 and 85 years old in good health. Sequences were obtained from blood.

In nucleotide form, the sequence is TGTGCCAGCAGCACTCACGGAGGGAACACCATATATTTT. Its coded protein is CASSTHGGNTIYF. The rearrangement combines TRBV5-4 with TRBJ1-3; no D gene call is confident. The junction carries 12 bases between V and J, which are trimmed by 4 bases and 7 bases respectively. The CDR3 goes from the cysteine to the phenylalanine over 13 residues. The only DNA kept is the CDR3, 39 bases in frame from the first base. Via the germline V gene (reference sequence), CDR1 is SGHNT and CDR2 YYREEE.